This T cell receptor beta chain was observed in a study of blood T cells in healthy people across ages. General observations from the study: The long-lived group displayed more naive CD4+ cells, plus higher diversity, than the aged donors did.

The authors ran a second PCR of 7 to 11 cycles using a sample-barcoded 5' primer and a J-beta primer mix. In TCRdb, the 5' RACE reads were re-called with MiXCR into one record per CDR3 protein. The table records around 1,800,000 distinct CDR3 sequences, about two fifths of them present only once. V dropped 6 bases and J dropped 5; count of bases not matched to a gene: 9. Per the germline V gene, CDR1 is MDHEN and CDR2 is SYDVKM. CDR3 length equals 16 residues. Individuals who donated were healthy Caucasians from Russia aged roughly 6 to 90. Each of the donors had roughly 10 milliliters of peripheral blood drawn into EDTA-treated Vacutainer tubes. A minimum of 7 million PBMCs was isolated per sample. Worth noting for this clonotype: What it binds is unknown.

Sequencing input: blood. This receptor was identified in a human donor in good health. The rearrangement links TRBV28 to TRBJ2-3, with TRBD1 matching 12 bases. CDR3 sequence reads: CASSAPGQGAGDTQYF. As DNA, the CDR3 is TGTGCCAGCAGCGCTCCGGGACAGGGGGCGGGAGATACGCAGTATTTT.